This T cell receptor beta chain was sequenced during a study of blood T cell repertoires in COVID-19. Study at large: COVID-19 samples from acute and convalescent phases originated in the United States, Italy and Spain. T cells, B-cell-depleted T cells, or PBMCs provided the cDNA or gDNA that served as material.

Germline V lookup: CDR1 MNHNY, CDR2 SVGAGI (reference sequence). This CDR3 spans 13 amino acids. V gave up 2 bases and J gave up 5 bases, with 10 bases separating them. In the authors' methods: Estimated nucleated cell counts came from reference gene primer amplification. This table comes from immunoSEQ multiplex PCR, and its TCRdb copy is limited to in-frame clones, with some not included. The V and J calls and clone size were taken over from that table, and D and trimming were inferred from the DNA. The profile shows around 170,000 clones, 70% to 90% of them singletons. The chain has TRBV6-6 and TRBJ2-7; D is possibly TRBD2 (5 bases). The clonotype was recovered from a man aged 55 to 70 with acute or convalescent COVID-19. Sequencing input: peripheral blood. The CDR3 nucleotides are TGTGCCAGCAGTTACACGGGGAACCACGAGCAGTACTTC. Its protein is CASSYTGNHEQYF.